This T cell receptor beta chain is from a study of neoadjuvant anti-PD-1 for oral cavity cancer. Overall study context: Nivolumab at 3 mg/kg was mostly given biweekly, three to four doses, pre-surgery. Around day 43, patients without progression received a fourth nivolumab dose before surgery. Study-wide points: With a few patients per group, TCR findings need larger cohorts. Pretreatment Treg/Th17 ratio correlated inversely with post-treatment tumor clonality.

Time point here: after neoadjuvant nivolumab, at surgical resection. Measured with immunoSEQ multiplex PCR; TCRdb has only the in-frame clones, and not every one. The sample has around 8,000 clones; 65% to 75% are singletons. CDR1 is MRHNA, CDR2 SNTAGT, per germline. V was pared by 2 bases and J by 3 bases, with 6 bases between. The CDR3 loop spans 13 amino acids. Note on this clone: Its cognate antigen is unknown.

This chain uses TRBV6-4 with TRBJ2-3, with D unclear. The TCR originated in a person between 40 and 85 years old with oral cavity squamous cell carcinoma. The sequencing used PBMCs, collected after nivolumab (anti-PD-1) treatment. CDR3 in DNA: TGTGCCAGCAGTGACGGCCGGACAGATACGCAGTATTTT. Translation gives CASSDGRTDTQYF.